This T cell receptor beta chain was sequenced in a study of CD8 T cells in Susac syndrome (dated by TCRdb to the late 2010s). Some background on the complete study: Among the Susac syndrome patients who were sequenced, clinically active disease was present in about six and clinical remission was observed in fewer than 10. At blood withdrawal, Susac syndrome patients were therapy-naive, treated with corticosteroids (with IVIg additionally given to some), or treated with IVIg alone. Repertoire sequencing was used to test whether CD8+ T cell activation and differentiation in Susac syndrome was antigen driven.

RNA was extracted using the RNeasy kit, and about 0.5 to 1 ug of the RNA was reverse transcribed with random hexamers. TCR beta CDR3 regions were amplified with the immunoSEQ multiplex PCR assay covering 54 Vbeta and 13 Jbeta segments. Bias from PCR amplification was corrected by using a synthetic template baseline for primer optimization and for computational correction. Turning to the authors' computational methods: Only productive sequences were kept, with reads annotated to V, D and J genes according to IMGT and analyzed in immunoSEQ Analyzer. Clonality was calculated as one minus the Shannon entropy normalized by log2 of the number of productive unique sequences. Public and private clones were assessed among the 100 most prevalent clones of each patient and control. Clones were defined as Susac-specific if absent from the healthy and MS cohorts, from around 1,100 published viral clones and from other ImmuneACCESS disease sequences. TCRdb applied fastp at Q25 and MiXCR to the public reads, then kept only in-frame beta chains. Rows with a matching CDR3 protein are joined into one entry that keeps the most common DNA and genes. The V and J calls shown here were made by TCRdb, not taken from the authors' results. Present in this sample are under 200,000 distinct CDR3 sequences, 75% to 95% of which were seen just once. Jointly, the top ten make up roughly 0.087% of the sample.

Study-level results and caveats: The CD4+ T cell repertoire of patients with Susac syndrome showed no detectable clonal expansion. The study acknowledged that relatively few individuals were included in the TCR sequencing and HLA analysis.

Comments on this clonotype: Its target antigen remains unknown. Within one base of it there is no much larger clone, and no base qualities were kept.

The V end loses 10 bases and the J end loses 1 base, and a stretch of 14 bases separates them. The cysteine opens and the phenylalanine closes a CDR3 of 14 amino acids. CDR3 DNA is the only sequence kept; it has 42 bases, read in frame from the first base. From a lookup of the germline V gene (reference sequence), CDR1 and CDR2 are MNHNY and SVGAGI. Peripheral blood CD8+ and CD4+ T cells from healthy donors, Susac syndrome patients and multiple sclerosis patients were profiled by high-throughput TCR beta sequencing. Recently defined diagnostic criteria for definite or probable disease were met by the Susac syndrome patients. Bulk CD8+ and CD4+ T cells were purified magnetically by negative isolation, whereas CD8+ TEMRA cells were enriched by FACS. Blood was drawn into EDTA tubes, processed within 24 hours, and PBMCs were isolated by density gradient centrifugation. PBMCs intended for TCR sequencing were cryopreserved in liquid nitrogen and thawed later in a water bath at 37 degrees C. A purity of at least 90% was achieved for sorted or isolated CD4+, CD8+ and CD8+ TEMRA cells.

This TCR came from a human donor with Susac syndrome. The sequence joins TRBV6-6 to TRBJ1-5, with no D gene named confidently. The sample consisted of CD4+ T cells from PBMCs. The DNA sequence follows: TGTGCCACCATCCAGTCGGAGAGCAATCAGCCCCAGCATTTT. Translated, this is CATIQSESNQPQHF.